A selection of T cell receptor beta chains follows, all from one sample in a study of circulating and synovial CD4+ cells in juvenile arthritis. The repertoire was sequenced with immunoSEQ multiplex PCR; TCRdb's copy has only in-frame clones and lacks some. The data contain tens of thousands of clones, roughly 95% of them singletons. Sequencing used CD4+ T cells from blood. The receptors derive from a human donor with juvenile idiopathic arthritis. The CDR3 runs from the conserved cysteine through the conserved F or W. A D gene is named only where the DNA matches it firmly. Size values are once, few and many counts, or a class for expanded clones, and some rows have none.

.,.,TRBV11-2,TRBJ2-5,TGTGCCAGCAGCTTGGGCATCGCGGAGACCCAGTACTTC,CASSLGIAETQYF
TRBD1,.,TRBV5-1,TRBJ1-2,TGCGCCAGCAGCTTGGATACAGGGGACTATGGCTACACCTTC,CASSLDTGDYGYTF
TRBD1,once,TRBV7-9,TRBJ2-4,TGTGCCAGCTCATTACAGGGGGAGGCCAAAAACATTCAGTACTTC,CASSLQGEAKNIQYF
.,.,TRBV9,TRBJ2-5,TGTGCCAGCAGCGGAGGGCAGGGGTCTCAAGAGACCCAGTACTTC,CASSGGQGSQETQYF
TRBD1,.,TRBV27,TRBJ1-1,TGTGCCAGCAGTGTACGGGACAGGGGGCCTGAAGCTTTCTTT,CASSVRDRGPEAFF
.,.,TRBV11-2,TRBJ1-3,TGTGCCAGCGGACCTCAGGGGCGCTCTGGAAACACCATATATTTT,CASGPQGRSGNTIYF
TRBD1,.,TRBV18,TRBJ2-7,TGTGCCAGCTCACCAGGGACAGCCTATTACGAGCAGTACTTC,CASSPGTAYYEQYF
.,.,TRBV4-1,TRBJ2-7,TGCGCCAGCAGCCAAATCTCGAGGGGCAGGGGCGAGCAGTACTTC,CASSQISRGRGEQYF
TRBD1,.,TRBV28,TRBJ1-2,TGTGCCAGCACCACGGGGGCCTTACCGGGACAGGGTCGGGGCTATGGCTACACCTTC,CASTTGALPGQGRGYGYTF
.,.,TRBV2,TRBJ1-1,TGTGCCAGCAGAGCGACGGGGGGATCTGAAGCTTTCTTT,CASRATGGSEAFF
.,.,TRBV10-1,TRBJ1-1,TGCGCCAGCATACGAGAAGGAGAGGAAACTGAAGCTTTCTTT,CASIREGEETEAFF
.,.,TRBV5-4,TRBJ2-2,TGTGCCAGCAGCTCGAAGGGAGTAGACACCGGGGAGCTGTTTTTT,CASSSKGVDTGELFF
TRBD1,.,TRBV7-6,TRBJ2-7,TGTGCCAGCAGCTCAGCCCGGGACAGGGCGTACGAGCAGTACTTC,CASSSARDRAYEQYF
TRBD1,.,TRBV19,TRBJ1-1,TGTGCCAGTACCGGCCAGGGGGCGGTGAACACTGAAGCTTTCTTT,CASTGQGAVNTEAFF
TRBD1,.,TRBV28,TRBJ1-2,TGTGCCAGCAGCCGACAGGGGCAGGGTGGCTACACCTTC,CASSRQGQGGYTF
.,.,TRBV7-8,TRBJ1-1,TGTGCCAGCACCCCCAGAGAGGAGGTATCCCTCACTGAAGCTTTCTTT,CASTPREEVSLTEAFF
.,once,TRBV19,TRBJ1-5,TGTGCCAGTAGTGTTCCTCTTCAGCCCCAGCATTTT,CASSVPLQPQHF
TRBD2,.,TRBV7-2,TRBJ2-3,TGTGCCAGCAGCTTCGGGGGGGCACCCACAGATACGCAGTATTTT,CASSFGGAPTDTQYF
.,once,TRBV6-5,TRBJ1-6,TGTGCCAGCAGTCAATTCACAGGGAATTCACCCCTCCACTTT,CASSQFTGNSPLHF
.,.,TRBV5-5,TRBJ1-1,TGTGCCAGCAGCTTGGAGGCAGGTGCCGAAGCTTTCTTT,CASSLEAGAEAFF
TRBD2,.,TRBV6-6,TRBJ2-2,TGTGCCAGCAGCGGACTAGCGGGGGCCGGGGAGCTGTTTTTT,CASSGLAGAGELFF
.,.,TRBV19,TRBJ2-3,.,CASSSGSSTDTQYF
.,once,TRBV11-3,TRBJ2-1,TGTGCCAGCAGCTTAGATCAGAAAAATGAGCAGTTCTTC,CASSLDQKNEQFF
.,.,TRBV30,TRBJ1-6,TGTGCCTGGAGTGTAAGCTTACGCTCCTATAATTCACCCCTCCACTTT,CAWSVSLRSYNSPLHF
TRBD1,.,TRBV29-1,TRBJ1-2,TGCAGCGTTGGACAGGGATCGATTAACTATGGCTACACCTTC,CSVGQGSINYGYTF
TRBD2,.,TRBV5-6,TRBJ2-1,TGTGCCAGCAGCGCGGGGGGTCCGCGGGGCAGCTCCTACAATGAGCAGTTCTTC,CASSAGGPRGSSYNEQFF
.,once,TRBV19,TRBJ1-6,TGTGCCAGCAGTATGTCCTCGCGTCAATCCTATTCACCCCTCCACTTT,CASSMSSRQSYSPLHF
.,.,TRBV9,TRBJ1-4,TGTGCCAGCAGCGTAGAATCCCAGGCTGCAACTAATGAAAAACTGTTTTTT,CASSVESQAATNEKLFF
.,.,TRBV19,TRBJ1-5,TGTGCCAGTAGTCCCCGGACAGCTTATAGCAATCAGCCCCAGCATTTT,CASSPRTAYSNQPQHF
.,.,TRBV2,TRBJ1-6,TGTGCCAGCACAAGTGCCGGGGGAGGTTCACCCCTCCACTTT,CASTSAGGGSPLHF
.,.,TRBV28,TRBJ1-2,TGTGCCAGCAAATCCTTCTATGGCTACACCTTC,CASKSFYGYTF
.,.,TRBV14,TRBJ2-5,TGTGCCAGCAGCCAAGACGACAGGATCCAAGAGACCCAGTACTTC,CASSQDDRIQETQYF
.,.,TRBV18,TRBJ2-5,TGTGCCAGCTCACCTACTGGACTTGATCAAGAGACCCAGTACTTC,CASSPTGLDQETQYF
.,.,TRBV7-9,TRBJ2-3,TGTGCCAGCAGCTTAGGGGACTGGTATACATATACGCAGTATTTT,CASSLGDWYTYTQYF
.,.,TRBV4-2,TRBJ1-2,TGTGCCAGCAGCCCCCTACCGGTAGACTATGGCTACACCTTC,CASSPLPVDYGYTF
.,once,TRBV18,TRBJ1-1,TGTGCCAGCTCACCGGGGCTAGGTAACACTGAAGCTTTCTTT,CASSPGLGNTEAFF
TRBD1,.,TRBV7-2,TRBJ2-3,TGTGCCACGGACGGGGACAGGGGTACAGATACGCAGTATTTT,CATDGDRGTDTQYF
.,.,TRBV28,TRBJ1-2,TGTGCCAGCAGGACCTTGGCGGTCGGCTACACCTTC,CASRTLAVGYTF
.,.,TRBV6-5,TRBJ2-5,TGTGCCAGCAGACCGCGCGGGGCAGTCCAAGAGACCCAGTACTTC,CASRPRGAVQETQYF
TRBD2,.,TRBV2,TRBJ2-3,TGTGCCAGCAGCGTCGGGCGGGAGGGCCGATTTGATACGCAGTATTTT,CASSVGREGRFDTQYF
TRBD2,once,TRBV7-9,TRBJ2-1,TGTGCCAGCAGCTTATGGCGGGGGGGACTCTACAATGAGCAGTTCTTC,CASSLWRGGLYNEQFF
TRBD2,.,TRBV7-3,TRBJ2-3,TGTGCCAGCAGCCAAGGGCGTAGCGGGTCAGATACGCAGTATTTT,CASSQGRSGSDTQYF
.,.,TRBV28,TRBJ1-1,TGTGCCAGCAGGGTACGGGGAACTGAAGCTTTCTTT,CASRVRGTEAFF
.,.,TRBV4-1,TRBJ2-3,TGCGCCAGCAGCCAAGATCTGGCGAGGGAGGGCACAGATACGCAGTATTTT,CASSQDLAREGTDTQYF
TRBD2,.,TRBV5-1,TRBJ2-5,TGCGCCAGCAGCCCGACTAGCAGAAACCAAGAGACCCAGTACTTC,CASSPTSRNQETQYF
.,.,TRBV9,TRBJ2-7,TGTGCCAGCAGCGTGGGGGGCTCCTACGAGCAGTACTTC,CASSVGGSYEQYF
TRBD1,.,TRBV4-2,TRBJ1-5,TGTGCCAGCAGCCCTATGACAGGGGAGGGGGATCAGCCCCAGCATTTT,CASSPMTGEGDQPQHF
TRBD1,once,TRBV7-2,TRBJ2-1,TGTGCCAGCAGCATTGACAGGGGATTCTACAATGAGCAGTTCTTC,CASSIDRGFYNEQFF
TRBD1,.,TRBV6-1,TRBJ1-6,TGTGCCAGCAGTGAGAGGGACAGGTATAATTCACCCCTCCACTTT,CASSERDRYNSPLHF
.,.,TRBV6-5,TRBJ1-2,TGTGCCAGCACCAAGGGGACTAACTATGGCTACACCTTC,CASTKGTNYGYTF
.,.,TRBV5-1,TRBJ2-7,TGCGCCAGCAGCTTGGGGCAGGCTCGGGGCGAGCAGTACTTC,CASSLGQARGEQYF
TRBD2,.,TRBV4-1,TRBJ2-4,TGCGCCAGCAGCCAGGGCGGGGGGGCAAACATTCAGTACTTC,CASSQGGGANIQYF
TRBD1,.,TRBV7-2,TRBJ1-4,TGTGCCAGCTGCCGGGTCGGGACAGGGACCGAAAAACTGTTTTTT,CASCRVGTGTEKLFF
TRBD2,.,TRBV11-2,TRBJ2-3,TGTGCCAGCCGGGGGACTAACACAGATACGCAGTATTTT,CASRGTNTDTQYF
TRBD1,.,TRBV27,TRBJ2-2,TGTGCCAGCAGACTGATCCGATTACAGGGGGCGCCTAACACCGGGGAGCTGTTTTTT,CASRLIRLQGAPNTGELFF